These 24 T cell receptor beta chains share one sample of origin, sequenced in a study of blood T cell repertoires in COVID-19. Sequencing used immunoSEQ multiplex PCR; TCRdb keeps in-frame clones, though not all of them. The sample lists 400,000 or so clones, roughly 87% seen once, with less than 0.75% in the top ten. Sequencing was done on a sample of PBMCs or T cells enriched from blood (not recorded which). The receptors were gathered from a man younger than 30 who had recovered from COVID-19.

The rearrangement joins TRBV10-3 to TRBJ1-2; D is undetermined. V was clipped by 6 bases and J by 0 bases, with 17 bases between them. CDR1 is ENHRY, CDR2 SYGVKD, per germline. This CDR3 comprises 16 residues. The CDR3 protein is CAIRFEGLGSNYGYTF. The CDR3 nucleotides read TGTGCCATCAGATTTGAAGGCCTAGGATCTAACTATGGCTACACCTTC.

This clone was counted a single time. The rearrangement links TRBV4-1 to TRBJ2-1, with a tentative D call TRBD2 (6 bases). V dropped 0 bases and J dropped 3 bases, with 12 bases sitting between them. This CDR3 contains 16 residues. Germline CDR1 and CDR2: MGHRA and YSYEKL. The CDR3, as DNA: TGCGCCAGCAGCCAAGAGGGAGGCTTTCTCTACAATGAGCAGTTCTTC. This sequence encodes CASSQEGGFLYNEQFF.

The count of this clone is one. CDR3 protein: CASSGRAGESNYGYTF. As DNA, the CDR3 is TGCGCCAGCAGCGGCAGGGCCGGCGAGTCTAACTATGGCTACACCTTC. The chain combines TRBV5-1 with TRBJ1-2; perhaps TRBD1 as D (5 bases). V lost 4 bases and J lost 0, with 16 bases in between. The CDR3 contains 16 residues. Germline V gene sequence: CDR1 SGHRS, CDR2 YFSETQ. Complete variable domain (other parts from reference TRBV5-1 and TRBJ1-2): KAGVTQTPRYLIKTRGQQVTLSCSPISGHRSVSWYQQTPGQGLQFLFEYFSETQRNKGNFPGRFSGRQFSNSRSEMNVSTLELGDSALYLCASSGRAGESNYGYTFGSGTRLTVV.

The chain joins TRBV9 to TRBJ1-1; 8 bases map to TRBD1. CDR1 is SGDLS and CDR2 is YYNGEE in the germline V gene. V shed 4 bases, J shed 7 bases, and the junction held 9 bases outside the gene matches. This CDR3 is 14 amino acids long. The CDR3 here is CASSSEPGGIEAFF. The CDR3 nucleotides are TGTGCCAGCAGCTCTGAACCAGGGGGCATTGAAGCTTTCTTT.

This clone showed up many times. This chain uses TRBV7-3 with TRBJ1-6; weak D call: TRBD1 (5 bases). V lost 5 bases to trimming and J lost 7 bases, with 6 bases between them. The CDR3 consists of 12 residues. Germline V CDR1 and CDR2: SGHTA, FQGTGA. The CDR3 sequence: CASSKGNSPLHF. CDR3 nucleotide sequence: TGTGCCAGCAGCAAGGGGAATTCACCCCTCCACTTT.

The rearrangement joins TRBV2 to TRBJ1-1; TRBD1 aligns across 7 bases. Germline V gene data show CDR1 as SNHLY and CDR2 as FYNNEI. This CDR3 has 15 amino acids. The V gene end was trimmed by 4 bases and the J gene end by 0 bases; junction bases not matched to a gene: 5. DNA for the CDR3: TGTGCCAGCAGTGGGACAGGTGGTCTGAACACTGAAGCTTTCTTT. Protein: CASSGTGGLNTEAFF.

V and J are TRBV3-1 (or the pseudogene TRBV3-2) and TRBJ1-3, with a possible D match to TRBD1 (6 bases). The CDR3 is 15 residues long. CDR1 and CDR2 (germline): LGHDT, YNNKEL (reference sequence). Between the trimmed V and J ends, which lost 1 base and 0 bases, there was a span of 7 bases. CDR3: CASSQVQGSGNTIYF. The CDR3 DNA reads TGTGCCAGCAGCCAAGTACAGGGCTCTGGAAACACCATATATTTT.

Written as DNA, the CDR3 is TGTGCCAGCAGCTTACGGAGGGATTCAACTAATGAAAAACTGTTTTTT. This sequence encodes CASSLRRDSTNEKLFF. This rearrangement joins TRBV11-2 to TRBJ1-4; the D is unclear. CDR3 length equals 16 residues. Trimming shortened V by 2 bases and J by 0 bases, and 10 bases separated the two germline ends. CDR1 is SGHAT and CDR2 is FQNNGV in the germline V gene.

The CDR3 loop is CAISEPTLGDGNTIYF. In DNA form, the CDR3 reads TGTGCCATCAGTGAGCCTACCCTAGGGGATGGAAACACCATATATTTT. The rearrangement joins TRBV10-3 to TRBJ1-3; D may be TRBD1 (5 bases). Between the trimmed V and J ends, which lost 2 bases and 3 bases, there was a span of 14 bases. Germline V gene sequence: CDR1 ENHRY, CDR2 SYGVKD. This CDR3 is built from 16 residues.

The rearrangement links TRBV5-5 to TRBJ1-2, with 7 bases fitting TRBD1. V lost 4 bases and J lost 8; bases outside the gene matches: 5. Germline V gene lookup returns CDR1 SGHKS and CDR2 YYEKEE (reference sequence). CDR3 length: 12 residues. The CDR3, as DNA: TGTGCCAGCAGCCTGGACAGGACGGGCTACACCTTC. Protein sequence: CASSLDRTGYTF.

This chain connects TRBV28 to TRBJ1-5; tentatively, D is TRBD1 (6 bases). V was shortened by 5 bases and J by 9 bases, with 17 bases between the two germline ends. The V gene's germline CDR1 is MDHEN and CDR2 SYDVKM. The CDR3 has 14 amino acids. In DNA form, the CDR3 reads TGTGCCAGCAGTCCCCGACAGGCCATAATGCCCCAGCATTTT. It yields the protein CASSPRQAIMPQHF.

V gene TRBV9 combines with J gene TRBJ2-7; 8 bases line up with TRBD1. This CDR3 spans 15 amino acids. The V segment lost 0 bases and the J segment 4 bases; nucleotides outside the gene matches: 6. Germline V lookup: CDR1 SGDLS, CDR2 YYNGEE. The CDR3 reads CASSVVPTGAYEQYF. In DNA, the CDR3 is TGTGCCAGCAGCGTAGTTCCGACAGGGGCTTACGAGCAGTACTTC.

This sequence joins TRBV27 and TRBJ1-1; the match to TRBD1 covers 7 bases. The CDR3 sequence is 15 residues long. The V gene's germline CDR1 is MNHEY and CDR2 SMNVEV (reference sequence). V dropped 10 bases and J dropped 3; count of bases not matched to a gene: 14. The CDR3 DNA is TGTGCCACCGCGAAGGGGGCGAGGGTCGACACTGAAGCTTTCTTT. Protein product: CATAKGARVDTEAFF.

The rearrangement uses TRBV28 and TRBJ1-5; no firm D call. Between the trimmed V and J ends, which lost 7 bases and 4 bases, there was a span of 20 bases. CDR1 is MDHEN and CDR2 is SYDVKM in the germline V gene. The CDR3 has 16 residues. In nucleotides, the CDR3 is TGTGCCAGCACCCTTCGGGGAGGGAGGTTTAATCAGCCCCAGCATTTT. Translated: CASTLRGGRFNQPQHF. Full variable domain (missing parts from reference TRBV28 and TRBJ1-5): DVKVTQSSRYLVKRTGEKVFLECVQDMDHENMFWYRQDPGLGLRLIYFSYDVKMKEKGDIPEGYSVSREKKERFSLILESASTNQTSMYLCASTLRGGRFNQPQHFGDGTRLSIL.

The chain combines TRBV5-6 with TRBJ2-7, with D possibly being TRBD1 (6 bases). Germline lookup yields CDR1 SGHDT and CDR2 YYEEEE. This CDR3 region has 13 residues. V was clipped by 4 bases and J by 3 bases, with 11 bases between them. The CDR3 loop is CASSPGQLYEQYF. Here the CDR3 DNA reads TGTGCCAGCAGCCCCGGACAGCTCTACGAGCAGTACTTC.

The chain is built from TRBV7-8 and TRBJ1-1; D not certain. The CDR3 extends over 14 amino acids. Between the trimmed V and J ends, which lost 1 base and 1 base, there was a span of 7 bases. CDR1 and CDR2 (germline): SGHVS, FQNEAQ. The CDR3 nucleotides are TGTGCCAGCAGCTTAGTTGGAGGGAACACTGAAGCTTTCTTT. Its protein is CASSLVGGNTEAFF.

This chain joins TRBV3-1 (or the pseudogene TRBV3-2) and TRBJ1-3; D is unclear. The CDR3 runs to 15 residues. With 1 base removed from V and 0 bases from J, the gap between germline ends came to 7 bases. Germline lookup yields CDR1 LGHDT and CDR2 YNNKEL (reference sequence). This CDR3 reads CASSQGSGSGNTIYF. CDR3 nucleotide sequence: TGTGCCAGCAGCCAAGGTTCGGGCTCTGGAAACACCATATATTTT.

This sequence joins TRBV10-1 and TRBJ2-1, with 13 bases matching TRBD2. This CDR3 has 16 residues. The V and J ends lost 9 bases and 7 bases, in that order; junction bases with no gene match: 12. Germline CDR1 and CDR2: WNHNN and SYGVQD (reference sequence). This CDR3 reads CASYRGTSGALNEQFF. Here the CDR3 DNA reads TGCGCCAGTTACCGTGGGACTAGCGGGGCGTTAAATGAGCAGTTCTTC.

The chain joins TRBV7-9 to TRBJ2-7; TRBD1 matches 9 bases. V lost 2 bases to trimming and J lost 3 bases; unmatched junction nucleotides: 11. This CDR3 is built from 17 residues. Germline V gene sequence: CDR1 SEHNR, CDR2 FQNEAQ (reference sequence). DNA for the CDR3: TGTGCCAGCAGCTTACCAGCGGGACAGGGTGAGAACTACGAGCAGTACTTC. Translated: CASSLPAGQGENYEQYF.

The chain is built from TRBV5-5 and TRBJ1-4, with a possible D match to TRBD1 (6 bases). V lost 4 bases and J 7 bases, leaving 14 bases between the germline ends. CDR3 length: 14 residues. Germline V CDR1 and CDR2: SGHKS, YYEKEE (reference sequence). Here the CDR3 DNA reads TGTGCCAGCAGCCTCAGGGGATTGGGTGAAAAACTGTTTTTT. Translation: CASSLRGLGEKLFF.

The rearrangement links TRBV9 to TRBJ2-1, with TRBD2 identical over 8 bases. The germline CDR1 and CDR2 sequences are SGDLS and YYNGEE. Germline trimming cut 2 bases from V and 10 bases from J; bases unmatched to any gene: 5. This CDR3 spans 13 amino acids. CDR3 coding DNA: TGTGCCAGCAGCGTGGGGACTAGTTACGAGCAGTTCTTC. Translation gives CASSVGTSYEQFF.

J is TRBJ1-2 and V is TRBV19; D perhaps matches TRBD1 (6 bases). The CDR3 is made up of 14 amino acids. V was clipped by 5 bases and J by 0 bases, with 10 bases between them. From germline, CDR1 is LNHDA and CDR2 SQIVND (reference sequence). CDR3: CASSDPGANYGYTF. CDR3 coding DNA: TGTGCCAGTAGTGATCCAGGGGCTAACTATGGCTACACCTTC.

This chain uses TRBV2 with TRBJ1-1; 8 bases agree with TRBD1. CDR1 and CDR2 from the germline V gene are SNHLY and FYNNEI. The V and J ends lost 6 bases and 4 bases, in that order; junction bases with no gene match: 22. The CDR3 runs to 19 residues. The CDR3 nucleotides read TGTGCCAGCAGGAGGGAGGGGGCCACCGGGACAGGAGGGACCACTGAAGCTTTCTTT. Protein: CASRREGATGTGGTTEAFF.

This chain uses TRBV9 with TRBJ1-2; 10 positions match TRBD1. Germline V CDR1 and CDR2: SGDLS, YYNGEE. V dropped 3 bases and J dropped 5; count of bases not matched to a gene: 10. The CDR3 extends over 16 amino acids. This CDR3 reads CASSARTGGKLYGYTF. The DNA for the CDR3 is TGTGCCAGCAGCGCACGGACAGGGGGAAAGTTATATGGCTACACCTTC.